The present entry profiles one TCR beta chain with its context. Its target is unknown. This CDR3 comprises 15 residues. Per the germline V gene, CDR1 is SGDLS and CDR2 is YYNGEE. Trimming removed 3 bases at V and 2 bases at J, with 12 bases between. This record belongs to a study of T cell responses to AZD1222 COVID-19 vaccine. Study-wide results and caveats: Nearly half of unique spike-specific TCRs reportedly avoided B.1.351 and B.1.1.7 mutated regions. In all cases, repertoires were sampled only after the peak T cell response. Baseline testing showed seropositivity in only a handful of AZD1222 recipients. Spike-specific TCR breadth rose after two AZD1222 doses, and depth rose as well.

Profiling relied on immunoSEQ multiplex PCR, and the TCRdb table lists in-frame clones only, not all of them. Its table lists about 140,000 clones. Input material: peripheral blood. The genes are TRBV9 and TRBJ2-1, with D possibly TRBD2 on 5 matching bases. The sequence was obtained from an adult in good health. CDR3 sequence (DNA): TGTGCCAGCAGCGCCCCAGCGGAGCCCTACAATGAGCAGTTCTTC. Translation: CASSAPAEPYNEQFF.